This T cell receptor beta chain stems from a study of tumor-infiltrating lymphocytes in primary liver carcinoma. For each extraction, RNA and DNA were obtained together from approximately 20-30 mg of unsorted bulk tissue. The CDR3 has 13 residues. Per germline, CDR1 GTSNPN and CDR2 SVGIG (reference sequence). Trimming removed 4 bases from V and 14 bases from J, with 23 bases in between. Production of TCR beta cDNA used 500 ng total RNA together with a constant-region primer. It was through three nested multiplex PCR rounds of slightly modified ARM-PCR that TCR beta libraries arose. For roughly 11 cycles apiece, the opening two PCR rounds ran with TRBV1-TRBV30 forward primers and a C-beta reverse primer. TCRdb reprocessed the multiplex PCR reads with MiXCR, giving one entry per CDR3 protein. The sample contains 20,000 to 25,000 distinct CDR3 sequences, nearly 80% of which appear only once.

Material for sequencing was liver tumor tissue from sampling region 1. Subset defined: tumor region T1, superior pole. This clonotype originated in a woman aged 25 to 45 with primary liver carcinoma and hepatitis B virus infection. The chain joins TRBV30 to TRBJ1-1, with a possible D match to TRBD1 (5 bases). CDR3 coding DNA: TGTGCCTGGAACTCCCAAGGGGACCCTGAAACCTTCTTT. Translating gives CAWNSQGDPETFF.